This paragraph reports one TCR beta chain. Its matching antigen is unknown. This specimen belongs to a study of monozygotic twins with inflammatory bowel disease. Study-wide findings and caveats: Repertoire likeness was no different across concordant and discordant twins, perhaps owing to restricted power. Different subtypes (of T cells) could not be told apart from one another.

CDR3 length: 12 amino acids. Germline CDR1 is LNHDA and CDR2 is SQIVND (reference sequence). Following a re-call of the 5' RACE reads, TCRdb has one entry per CDR3 protein and lacks DNA. The sample has 300,000 to 400,000 distinct CDR3 sequences; the top ten hold approximately 2%. Source material: blood. This receptor was taken from a human donor with ulcerative colitis or Crohn's disease, or a healthy co-twin of an affected twin (not recorded which). The gene calls are TRBV19 and TRBJ1-5. CDR3 loop: CASSIYEAPQHF. Using reference TRBV19 and TRBJ1-5 for the parts outside the CDR3, the full variable domain is DGGITQSPKYLFRKEGQNVTLSCEQNLNHDAMYWYRQDPGQGLRLIYYSQIVNDFQKGDIAEGYSVSREKKESFPLTVTSAQKNPTAFYLCASSIYEAPQHFGDGTRLSIL.